This T cell receptor (beta chain) was identified in a study of a mutant IDH1 vaccine in newly diagnosed glioma (TCRdb year 2021). Turning to the overall study: Eight vaccinations were administered to patients in weeks 1, 3, 5, 7, 11, 15, 19 and 23, corresponding to visits V03 through V10. Vaccination started 4-6 weeks after radiotherapy alone, or was given together with temozolomide cycles in the groups whose treatment included chemotherapy. The approximately 32 treated patients were 62.5% male and around 40% female, with a mean age of 40.4 years. Prior to enrollment, patients had been given standard therapy consisting of radiotherapy alone, temozolomide alone, or radiochemotherapy with temozolomide, with the combination given to most patients. Six visits were used for peripheral blood collection: V03 (baseline), V05, V07, V10, V12 and V13. Longitudinal TCRB deep sequencing was done for 25 treated patients, wherever samples were available for exploratory analyses.

Study-level results and caveats: According to the authors, sample limitations meant that analyses of patient blood samples could not be reproduced. Vaccine-induced immune responses across multiple MHC alleles were detected in 93.3% of patients. Availability determined which PBMC samples were chosen for TCRB deep sequencing. Pseudoprogression seemed to be unrelated to changes in the top peripheral T cell clonotypes found by TCRB sequencing.

V lost 0 bases and J lost 0 bases; the stretch between them is 11 bases long. CDR1 MGHRA and CDR2 YSYEKL were looked up in the germline V gene. The CDR3 spans 16 residues, from the cysteine through the phenylalanine. Solely the CDR3 DNA is kept, with 48 bases framed from the first base. Libraries were constructed by the immunoSEQ multiplex PCR assay. Rearranged TCR beta chain sequences were amplified using the hsTCRB Kit according to the manufacturer's protocol. Sequencing of TCRB libraries was carried out on an Illumina MiSeq. Processing in the source paper ran as follows. The proprietary platform of the kit vendor was used for demultiplexing, trimming and gene mapping. Not all clones reach the TCRdb copy of this immuneACCESS table, which keeps in-frame sequences only. Checked studies attribute under half of the gap to unresolved V genes and leave the rest unexplained. For V, J and clone size, that table is used; D and trimming come from the DNA. The sample has approximately 44,000 clones on record, 70% to 85% of them singletons. The ten top clones hold about 2.5% of the sample.

Worth noting for this clone: There is no known antigen for this receptor. Per-nucleotide qualities are absent, and no much larger clonotype sits a single base away.

The time point label here, explained by the study, means: week 23, last vaccination. Each vaccine dose, consisting of 300 ug of a 20-mer mutant IDH1 peptide in Montanide, was administered subcutaneously with topical imiquimod. Newly diagnosed WHO grade 3 or 4 IDH1-mutant astrocytomas showing loss of nuclear ATRX were present in the donors. The samples were drawn from NOA16, a multicentre, single-arm, open-label phase I trial in Germany that tested a mutant IDH1 peptide vaccine in humans for the first time. Genomic DNA for TCRB sequencing was extracted from EDTA blood using the DNeasy Blood and Tissue Kit.

The sequence joins TRBV4-1 to TRBJ1-2; the D gene is perhaps TRBD1, on 5 matching bases. Here the sequenced sample was PBMCs, taken from a glioma patient whose treatment included an IDH1 peptide vaccine. This receptor was taken from a woman between 18 and 30 years old with glioma. Some clones in this sample may be carry-over from other donors' samples. Here the CDR3 is given as CASSQEGQGANYGYTF. The DNA sequence follows: TGCGCCAGCAGCCAAGAGGGCCAAGGGGCTAACTATGGCTACACCTTC.